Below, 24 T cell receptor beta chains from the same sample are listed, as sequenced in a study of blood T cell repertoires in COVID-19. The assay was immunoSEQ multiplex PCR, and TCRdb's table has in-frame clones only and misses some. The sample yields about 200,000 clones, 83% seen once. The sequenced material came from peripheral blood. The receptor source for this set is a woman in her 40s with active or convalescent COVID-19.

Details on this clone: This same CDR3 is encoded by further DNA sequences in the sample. CDR3 coding DNA: TGCAGCGTGGGACAGGGTCAAGAGACCCAGTACTTC. This sequence encodes CSVGQGQETQYF. The genes are TRBV29-1 and TRBJ2-5; 9 positions match TRBD1. This CDR3 has 12 residues. Trimming took 6 bases from V and 2 from J; bases not matched to a gene: 1. Germline loops: CDR1 SQVTM, CDR2 ANQGSEA.

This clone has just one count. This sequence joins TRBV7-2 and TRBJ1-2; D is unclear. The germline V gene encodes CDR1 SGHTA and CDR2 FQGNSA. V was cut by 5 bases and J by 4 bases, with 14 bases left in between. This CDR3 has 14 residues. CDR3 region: CASSPGWEGYGYTF. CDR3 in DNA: TGTGCCAGCAGCCCCGGGTGGGAGGGCTATGGCTACACCTTC.

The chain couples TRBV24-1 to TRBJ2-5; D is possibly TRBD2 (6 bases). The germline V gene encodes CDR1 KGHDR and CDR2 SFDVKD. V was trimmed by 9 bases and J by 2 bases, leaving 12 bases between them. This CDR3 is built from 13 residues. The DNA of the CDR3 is TGTGCCACCGTCGGGGACTCACAAGAGACCCAGTACTTC. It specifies CATVGDSQETQYF.

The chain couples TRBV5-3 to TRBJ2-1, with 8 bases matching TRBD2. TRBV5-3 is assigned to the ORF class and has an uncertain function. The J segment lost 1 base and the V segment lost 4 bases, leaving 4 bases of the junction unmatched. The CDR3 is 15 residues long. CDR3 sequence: CARSGRLASYNEQFF. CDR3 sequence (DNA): TGTGCCAGAAGCGGTAGACTAGCGTCCTACAATGAGCAGTTCTTC.

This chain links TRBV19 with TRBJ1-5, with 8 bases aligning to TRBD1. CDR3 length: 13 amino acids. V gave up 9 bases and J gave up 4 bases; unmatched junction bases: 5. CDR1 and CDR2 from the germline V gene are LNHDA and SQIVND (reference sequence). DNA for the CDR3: TGTGCCAGCAGGACAGGGAATAATCAGCCCCAGCATTTT. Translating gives CASRTGNNQPQHF.

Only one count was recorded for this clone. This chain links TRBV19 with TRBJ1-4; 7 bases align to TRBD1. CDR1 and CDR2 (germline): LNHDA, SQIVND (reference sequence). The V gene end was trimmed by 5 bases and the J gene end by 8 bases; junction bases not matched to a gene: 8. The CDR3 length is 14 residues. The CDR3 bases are TGTGCCAGTAGTGCGACAGGGAGGTGGGAAAAACTGTTTTTT. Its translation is CASSATGRWEKLFF.

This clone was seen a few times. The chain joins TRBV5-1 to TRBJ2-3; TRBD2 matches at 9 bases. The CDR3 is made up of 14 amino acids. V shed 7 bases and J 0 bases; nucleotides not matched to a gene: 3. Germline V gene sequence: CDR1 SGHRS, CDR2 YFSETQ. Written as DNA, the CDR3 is TGCGCCAGCCGGGGACTAGCCAGCACAGATACGCAGTATTTT. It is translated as CASRGLASTDTQYF.

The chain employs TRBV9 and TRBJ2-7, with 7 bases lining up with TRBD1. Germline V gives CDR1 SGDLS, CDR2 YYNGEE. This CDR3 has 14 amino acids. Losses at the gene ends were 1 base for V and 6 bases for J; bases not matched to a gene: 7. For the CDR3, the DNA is TGTGCCAGCAGCGTAAGTCAGGGGGTTGGCGAGCAGTACTTC. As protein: CASSVSQGVGEQYF.

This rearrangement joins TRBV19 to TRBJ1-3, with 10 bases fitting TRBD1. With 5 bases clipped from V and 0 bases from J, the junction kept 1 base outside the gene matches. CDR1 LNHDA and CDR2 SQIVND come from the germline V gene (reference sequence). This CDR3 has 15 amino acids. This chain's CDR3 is CASSGTGDSGNTIYF. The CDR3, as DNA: TGTGCCAGTAGTGGGACAGGGGACTCTGGAAACACCATATATTTT. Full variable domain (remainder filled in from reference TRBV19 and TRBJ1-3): DGGITQSPKYLFRKEGQNVTLSCEQNLNHDAMYWYRQDPGQGLRLIYYSQIVNDFQKGDIAEGYSVSREKKESFPLTVTSAQKNPTAFYLCASSGTGDSGNTIYFGEGSWLTVV.

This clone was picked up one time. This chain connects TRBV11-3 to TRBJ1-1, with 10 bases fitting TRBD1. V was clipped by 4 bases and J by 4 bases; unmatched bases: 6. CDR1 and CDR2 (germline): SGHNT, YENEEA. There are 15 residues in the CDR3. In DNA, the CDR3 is TGTGCCAGCAGCTACCGGACAGGGGGTGTCACTGAAGCTTTCTTT. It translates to CASSYRTGGVTEAFF.

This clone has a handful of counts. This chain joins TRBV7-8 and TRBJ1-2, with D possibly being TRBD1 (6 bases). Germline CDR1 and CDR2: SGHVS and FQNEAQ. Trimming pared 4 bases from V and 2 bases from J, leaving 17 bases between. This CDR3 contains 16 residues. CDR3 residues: CASSSEGVGINYGYTF. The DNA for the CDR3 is TGTGCCAGCAGCTCAGAGGGGGTCGGAATCAACTATGGCTACACCTTC.

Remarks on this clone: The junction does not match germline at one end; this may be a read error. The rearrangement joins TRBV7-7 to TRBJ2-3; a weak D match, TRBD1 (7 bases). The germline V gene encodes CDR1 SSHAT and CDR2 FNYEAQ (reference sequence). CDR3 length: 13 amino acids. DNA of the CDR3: TGTGCTAGCAGCCCTAGTCCAGGGGGGTACCAGTATTTT. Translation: CASSPSPGGYQYF. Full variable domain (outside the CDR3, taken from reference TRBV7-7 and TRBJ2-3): GAGVSQSPRYKVTKRGQDVTLRCDPISSHATLYWYQQALGQGPEFLTYFNYEAQPDKSGLPSDRFSAERPEGSISTLTIQRTEQRDSAMYRCASSPSPGGYQYFGPGTRLTVL.

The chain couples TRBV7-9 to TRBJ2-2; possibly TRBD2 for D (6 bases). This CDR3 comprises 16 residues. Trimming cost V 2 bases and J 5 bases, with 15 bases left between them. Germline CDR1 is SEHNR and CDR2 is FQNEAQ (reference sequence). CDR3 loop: CASSLPGGITTGELFF. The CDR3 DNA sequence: TGTGCCAGCAGCTTACCCGGCGGGATAACGACCGGGGAGCTGTTTTTT.

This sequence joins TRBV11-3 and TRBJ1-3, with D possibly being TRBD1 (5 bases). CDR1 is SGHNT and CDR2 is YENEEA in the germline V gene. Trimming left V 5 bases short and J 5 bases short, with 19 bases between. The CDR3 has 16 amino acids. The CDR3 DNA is TGTGCCAGCAGCGATCGTCGGACACTACCTAGAAACACCATATATTTT. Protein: CASSDRRTLPRNTIYF. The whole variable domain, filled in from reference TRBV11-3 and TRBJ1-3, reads EAGVVQSPRYKIIEKKQPVAFWCNPISGHNTLYWYLQNLGQGPELLIRYENEEAVDDSQLPKDRFSAERLKGVDSTLKIQPAELGDSAVYLCASSDRRTLPRNTIYFGEGSWLTVV.

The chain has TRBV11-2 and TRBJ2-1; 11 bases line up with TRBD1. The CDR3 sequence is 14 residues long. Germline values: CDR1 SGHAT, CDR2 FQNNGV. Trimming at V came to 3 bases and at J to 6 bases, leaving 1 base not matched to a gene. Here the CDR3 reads CASSFGTGGNEQFF. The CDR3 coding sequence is TGTGCCAGCAGCTTCGGGACAGGGGGCAATGAGCAGTTCTTC.

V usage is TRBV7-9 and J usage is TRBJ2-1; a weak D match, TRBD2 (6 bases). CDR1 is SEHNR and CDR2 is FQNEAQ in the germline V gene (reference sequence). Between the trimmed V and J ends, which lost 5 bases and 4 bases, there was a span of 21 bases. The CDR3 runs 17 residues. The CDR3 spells CASSPLRGSGLYNEQFF. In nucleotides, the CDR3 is TGTGCCAGCAGCCCCCTCCGGGGGTCAGGCCTGTACAATGAGCAGTTCTTC.

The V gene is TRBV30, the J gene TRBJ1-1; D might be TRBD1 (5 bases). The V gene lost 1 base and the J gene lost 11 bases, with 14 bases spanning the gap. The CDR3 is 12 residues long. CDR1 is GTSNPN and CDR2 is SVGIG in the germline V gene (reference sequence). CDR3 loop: CAWSEGGAAAFF. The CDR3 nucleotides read TGTGCCTGGAGTGAGGGAGGGGCAGCGGCTTTCTTT.

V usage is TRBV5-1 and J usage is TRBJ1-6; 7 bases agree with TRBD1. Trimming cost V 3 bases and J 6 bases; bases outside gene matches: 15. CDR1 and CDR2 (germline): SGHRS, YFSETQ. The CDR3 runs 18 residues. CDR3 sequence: CASSSLERSGTVNSPLHF. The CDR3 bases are TGCGCCAGCAGCTCACTCGAAAGATCCGGGACAGTTAATTCACCCCTCCACTTT.

CDR3 protein: CASSSTGLHQPQHF. Written as DNA, the CDR3 is TGTGCCAGCAGTTCGACAGGTCTTCATCAGCCCCAGCATTTT. The chain carries TRBV27 and TRBJ1-5; D perhaps matches TRBD1 (6 bases). CDR1 MNHEY and CDR2 SMNVEV come from the germline V gene (reference sequence). CDR3 length equals 14 residues. The V and J ends lost 4 bases and 5 bases respectively, with 12 bases between them.

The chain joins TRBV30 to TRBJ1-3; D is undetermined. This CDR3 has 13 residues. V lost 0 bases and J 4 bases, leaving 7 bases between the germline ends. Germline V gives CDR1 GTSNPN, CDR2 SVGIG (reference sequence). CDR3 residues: CAWSVRRGNTIYF. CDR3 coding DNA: TGTGCCTGGAGTGTACGTCGGGGAAACACCATATATTTT.

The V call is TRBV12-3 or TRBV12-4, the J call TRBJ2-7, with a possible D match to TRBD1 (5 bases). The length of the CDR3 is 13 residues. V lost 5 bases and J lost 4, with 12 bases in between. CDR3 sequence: CASSKPQGYEQYF. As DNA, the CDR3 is TGTGCCAGCAGTAAGCCCCAGGGTTACGAGCAGTACTTC.

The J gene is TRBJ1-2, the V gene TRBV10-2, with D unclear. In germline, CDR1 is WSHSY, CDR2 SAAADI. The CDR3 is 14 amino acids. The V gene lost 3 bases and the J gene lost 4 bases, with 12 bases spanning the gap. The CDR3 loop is CASSDPRRSYGYTF. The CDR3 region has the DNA TGCGCCAGCAGTGATCCTCGACGGAGCTATGGCTACACCTTC.

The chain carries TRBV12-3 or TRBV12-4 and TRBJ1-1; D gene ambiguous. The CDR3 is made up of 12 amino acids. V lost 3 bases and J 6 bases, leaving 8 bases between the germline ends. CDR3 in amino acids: CASSFMSAEAFF. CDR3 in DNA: TGTGCCAGCAGTTTTATGTCAGCTGAAGCTTTCTTT.

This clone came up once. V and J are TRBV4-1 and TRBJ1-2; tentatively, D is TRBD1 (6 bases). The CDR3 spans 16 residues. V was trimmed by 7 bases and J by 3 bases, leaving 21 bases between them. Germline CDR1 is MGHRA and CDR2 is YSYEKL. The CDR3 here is CASTELAGGAHYGYTF. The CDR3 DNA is TGCGCCAGCACGGAGTTGGCGGGGGGCGCTCACTATGGCTACACCTTC.